The rows below give T cell receptor beta chains drawn from one sample of a study of T-cell memory formation after mild COVID-19. One entry per CDR3 protein results from TCRdb running MiXCR on the 5' RACE reads. The data show about 360,000 distinct CDR3 sequences, 14% seen once. Sequenced material: PBMCs or a T cell subset sorted from them (not recorded which). The receptors were gathered from a man younger than 35 who had mild COVID-19 (a few samples of this study predate the infection). Cell type and time point are not known. Both conserved end residues are trimmed from each CDR3. The order of the fields is J gene, V gene, CDR3 protein.

j_call: TRBJ2-7; v_call: TRBV12-3/TRBV12-4; cdr3_aa: ASSPGLEQY
j_call: TRBJ1-1; v_call: TRBV6-5; cdr3_aa: ASSYSNRNEAF
j_call: TRBJ2-1; v_call: TRBV7-9; cdr3_aa: ASAPGQEIYNEQF
j_call: TRBJ2-7; v_call: TRBV7-6; cdr3_aa: ASSLLGHSDYEQY
j_call: TRBJ2-5; v_call: TRBV4-3; cdr3_aa: ASSDGQGAQVETQY
j_call: TRBJ1-6; v_call: TRBV6-5; cdr3_aa: ASSLDPGQNSPLH
j_call: TRBJ2-5; v_call: TRBV7-9; cdr3_aa: ASSLPRGLVDRETQY
j_call: TRBJ1-2; v_call: TRBV20-1; cdr3_aa: SAREGRQGASVGHGYT
j_call: TRBJ2-3; v_call: TRBV30; cdr3_aa: AWRETPPGPKGGDTQY
j_call: TRBJ2-3; v_call: TRBV11-2; cdr3_aa: ASSQVNRVTDTQY
j_call: TRBJ2-2; v_call: TRBV24-1; cdr3_aa: ATSGGGGTGELF
j_call: TRBJ1-2; v_call: TRBV4-1; cdr3_aa: ASSQDAVWQGHSNYGYT
j_call: TRBJ2-7; v_call: TRBV7-2; cdr3_aa: ASSNENSYEQY
j_call: TRBJ2-3; v_call: TRBV2; cdr3_aa: ASSRPGLAGGLSSTDTQY
j_call: TRBJ2-3; v_call: TRBV25-1; cdr3_aa: ASSEGSGGRSDTQY
j_call: TRBJ2-5; v_call: TRBV24-1; cdr3_aa: ATSAGTGFLSETQY
j_call: TRBJ2-2; v_call: TRBV12-3/TRBV12-4; cdr3_aa: ASSTPDRVYTGELF
j_call: TRBJ2-5; v_call: TRBV20-1; cdr3_aa: SARDLALG
j_call: TRBJ2-1; v_call: TRBV6-5; cdr3_aa: ASSAGAAGLNEQF
j_call: TRBJ1-2; v_call: TRBV10-3; cdr3_aa: AIKGGPDSNYGYT
j_call: TRBJ1-1; v_call: TRBV5-1; cdr3_aa: ASSQDVLNTEAF
j_call: TRBJ1-2; v_call: TRBV9; cdr3_aa: ASSVGWQQTNYGYT
j_call: TRBJ1-4; v_call: TRBV15; cdr3_aa: ATSRDRTHATNEKLF
j_call: TRBJ2-5; v_call: TRBV24-1; cdr3_aa: ATSDWTAETQY
j_call: TRBJ2-3; v_call: TRBV21-1; cdr3_aa: ASSKKSCLTTDTQY
j_call: TRBJ1-3; v_call: TRBV24-1; cdr3_aa: ATSDRNSGNTIY
j_call: TRBJ2-1; v_call: TRBV12-3/TRBV12-4; cdr3_aa: ASSSGLYNEQF
j_call: TRBJ1-1; v_call: TRBV20-1; cdr3_aa: SAPKTGLNTEAF
j_call: TRBJ2-3; v_call: TRBV20-1; cdr3_aa: SARYREDTQY
j_call: TRBJ1-2; v_call: TRBV4-3; cdr3_aa: ASSQESRRNGYT
j_call: TRBJ1-5; v_call: TRBV5-1; cdr3_aa: ASSFGPTNGDNQPQH
j_call: TRBJ1-1; v_call: TRBV7-9; cdr3_aa: ASTPGRPRGVAEAF
j_call: TRBJ1-1; v_call: TRBV4-1; cdr3_aa: ASSQEAGAEAF
j_call: TRBJ1-2; v_call: TRBV5-5; cdr3_aa: ASSWKTGNSYGYT
j_call: TRBJ1-2; v_call: TRBV4-3; cdr3_aa: ASSQDLGLTGAGYGYT
j_call: TRBJ2-3; v_call: TRBV19; cdr3_aa: ASSASSGGDTQY
j_call: TRBJ1-1; v_call: TRBV28; cdr3_aa: ASSPATRVAF
j_call: TRBJ1-3; v_call: TRBV7-9; cdr3_aa: ASNILRGEPAPRNTIY
j_call: TRBJ2-2; v_call: TRBV6-2/TRBV6-3; cdr3_aa: ASTMGGVELF
j_call: TRBJ1-5; v_call: TRBV19; cdr3_aa: ASSIPYVYQPQH
j_call: TRBJ2-7; v_call: TRBV5-1; cdr3_aa: ASSLVSPHYEQY
j_call: TRBJ1-1; v_call: TRBV5-1; cdr3_aa: ASSLDPGNTEAF
j_call: TRBJ1-2; v_call: TRBV12-3/TRBV12-4; cdr3_aa: ASRGQRVGGCT
j_call: TRBJ1-2; v_call: TRBV6-5; cdr3_aa: ASSYSARDGYT
j_call: TRBJ2-3; v_call: TRBV6-5; cdr3_aa: ASSRGQVDTQY
j_call: TRBJ2-7; v_call: TRBV7-9; cdr3_aa: ASSLAPRGIITYEQY
j_call: TRBJ1-5; v_call: TRBV7-2; cdr3_aa: ASSLQGGRRNQPQH
j_call: TRBJ1-4; v_call: TRBV7-9; cdr3_aa: ASSSGQGDEKLF
j_call: TRBJ2-5; v_call: TRBV6-2/TRBV6-3; cdr3_aa: ASRSSDLSPETQY
j_call: TRBJ1-2; v_call: TRBV27; cdr3_aa: ASSSGRNYGYT